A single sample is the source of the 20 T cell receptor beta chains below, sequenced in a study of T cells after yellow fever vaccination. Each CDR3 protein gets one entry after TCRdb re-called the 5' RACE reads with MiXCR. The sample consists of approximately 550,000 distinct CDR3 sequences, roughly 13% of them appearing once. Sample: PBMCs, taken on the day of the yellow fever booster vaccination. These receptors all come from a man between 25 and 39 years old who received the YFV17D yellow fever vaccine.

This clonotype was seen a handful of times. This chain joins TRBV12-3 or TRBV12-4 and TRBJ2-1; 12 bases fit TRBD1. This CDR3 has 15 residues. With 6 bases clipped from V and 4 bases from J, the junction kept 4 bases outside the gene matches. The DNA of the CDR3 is TGTGCCAGCAGACCGGGACAGGGGGCTTACAATGAGCAGTTCTTC. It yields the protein CASRPGQGAYNEQFF.

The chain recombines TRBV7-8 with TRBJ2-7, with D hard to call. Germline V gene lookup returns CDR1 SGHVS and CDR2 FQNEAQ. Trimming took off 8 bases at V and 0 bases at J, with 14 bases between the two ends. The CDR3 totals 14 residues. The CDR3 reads CASLEVSFSYEQYF. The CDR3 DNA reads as TGTGCCAGCCTCGAAGTCAGCTTCTCCTACGAGCAGTACTTC.

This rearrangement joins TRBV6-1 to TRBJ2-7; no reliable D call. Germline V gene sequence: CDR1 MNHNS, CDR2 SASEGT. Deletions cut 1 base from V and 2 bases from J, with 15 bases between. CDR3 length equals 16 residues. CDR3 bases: TGTGCCAGCAGTGAAGTTAGCCCCCGAGGAACCTACGAGCAGTACTTC. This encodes CASSEVSPRGTYEQYF.

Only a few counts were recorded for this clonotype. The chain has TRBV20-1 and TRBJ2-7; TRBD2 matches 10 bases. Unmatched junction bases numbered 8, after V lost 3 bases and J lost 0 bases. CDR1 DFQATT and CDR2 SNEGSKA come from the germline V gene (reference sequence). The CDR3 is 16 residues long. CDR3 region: CSARVAGGPVSYEQYF. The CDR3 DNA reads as TGCAGTGCTAGGGTAGCGGGGGGCCCTGTCTCCTACGAGCAGTACTTC.

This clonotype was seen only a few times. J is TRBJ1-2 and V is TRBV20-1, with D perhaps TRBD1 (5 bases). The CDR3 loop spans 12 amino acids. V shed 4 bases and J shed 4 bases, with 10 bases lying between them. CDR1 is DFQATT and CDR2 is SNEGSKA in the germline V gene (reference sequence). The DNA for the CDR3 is TGCAGTGCTAAGCCAGGGTCCTATGGCTACACCTTC. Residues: CSAKPGSYGYTF.

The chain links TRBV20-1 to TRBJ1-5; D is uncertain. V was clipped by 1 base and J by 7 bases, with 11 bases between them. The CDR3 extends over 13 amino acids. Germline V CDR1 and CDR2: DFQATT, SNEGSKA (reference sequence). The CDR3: CSARAGWRQPQHF. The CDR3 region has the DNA TGCAGTGCTAGAGCGGGGTGGAGACAGCCCCAGCATTTT.

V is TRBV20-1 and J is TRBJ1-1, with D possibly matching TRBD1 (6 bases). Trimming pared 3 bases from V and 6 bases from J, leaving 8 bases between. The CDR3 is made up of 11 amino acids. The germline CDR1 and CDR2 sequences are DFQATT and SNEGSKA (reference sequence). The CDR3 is CSASRTAEAFF. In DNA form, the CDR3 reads TGCAGTGCTAGTCGGACAGCTGAAGCTTTCTTT.

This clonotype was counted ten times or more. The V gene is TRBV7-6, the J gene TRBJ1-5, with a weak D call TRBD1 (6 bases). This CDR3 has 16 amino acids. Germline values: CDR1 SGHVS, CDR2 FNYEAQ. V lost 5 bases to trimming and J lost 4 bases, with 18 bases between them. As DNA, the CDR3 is TGTGCCAGCAGCCCGGTAGGGGGGGAATTTAATCAGCCCCAGCATTTT. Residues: CASSPVGGEFNQPQHF.

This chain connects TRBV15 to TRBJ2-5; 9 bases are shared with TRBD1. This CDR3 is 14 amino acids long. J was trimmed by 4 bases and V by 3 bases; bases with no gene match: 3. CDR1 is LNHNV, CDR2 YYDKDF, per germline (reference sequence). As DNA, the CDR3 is TGTGCCACCAGCAGTACGGGACAGGGAGAGACCCAGTACTTC. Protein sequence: CATSSTGQGETQYF.

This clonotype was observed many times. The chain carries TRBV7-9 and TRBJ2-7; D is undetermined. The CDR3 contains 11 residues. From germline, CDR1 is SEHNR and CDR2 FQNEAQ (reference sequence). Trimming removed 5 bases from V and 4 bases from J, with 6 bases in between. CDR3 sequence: CASSPQYEQYF. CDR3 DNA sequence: TGTGCCAGCAGCCCGCAATACGAGCAGTACTTC.

CDR3 in DNA: TGCGCCAGCAGCCAAGGGGGGTCAGGGTTCTACAATGAGCAGTTCTTC. It codes for CASSQGGSGFYNEQFF. The J gene is TRBJ2-1, the V gene TRBV4-1; D tentatively fits TRBD1 or TRBD2 (5 bases each). The germline gives CDR1 MGHRA, CDR2 YSYEKL. Deletions cut 1 base from V and 3 bases from J, with 13 bases between. This CDR3 comprises 16 residues.

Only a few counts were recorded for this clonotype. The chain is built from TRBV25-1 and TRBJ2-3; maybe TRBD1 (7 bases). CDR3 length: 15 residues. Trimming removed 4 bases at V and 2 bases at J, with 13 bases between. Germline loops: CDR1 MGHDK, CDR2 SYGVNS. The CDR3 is CASSGGDRVTDTQYF. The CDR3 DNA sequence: TGTGCCAGCAGTGGGGGGGACAGAGTCACAGATACGCAGTATTTT.

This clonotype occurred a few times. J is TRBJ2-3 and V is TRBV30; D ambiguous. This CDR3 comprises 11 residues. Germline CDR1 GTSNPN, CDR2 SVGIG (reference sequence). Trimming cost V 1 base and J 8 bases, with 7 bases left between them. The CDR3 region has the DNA TGTGCCTGGAGTGCCCTGGGTACGCAGTATTTT. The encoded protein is CAWSALGTQYF.

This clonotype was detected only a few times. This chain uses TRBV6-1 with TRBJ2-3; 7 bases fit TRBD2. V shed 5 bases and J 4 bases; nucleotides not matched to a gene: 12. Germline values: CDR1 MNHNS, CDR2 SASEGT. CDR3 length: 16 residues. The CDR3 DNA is TGTGCCAGCAGTCGCGGGTTGCGGGAGATTTCAGATACGCAGTATTTT. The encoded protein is CASSRGLREISDTQYF.

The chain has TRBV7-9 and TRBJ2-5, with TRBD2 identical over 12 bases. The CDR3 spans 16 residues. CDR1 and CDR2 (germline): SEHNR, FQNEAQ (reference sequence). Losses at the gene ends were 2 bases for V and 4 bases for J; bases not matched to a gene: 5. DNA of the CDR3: TGTGCCAGCAGCTTAATCTCGGGACTAGCGGGAGAGACCCAGTACTTC. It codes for CASSLISGLAGETQYF.

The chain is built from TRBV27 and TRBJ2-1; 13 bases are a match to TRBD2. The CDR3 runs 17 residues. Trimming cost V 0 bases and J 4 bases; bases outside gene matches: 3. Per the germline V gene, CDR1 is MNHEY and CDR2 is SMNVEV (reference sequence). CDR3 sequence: CASSLSPLAGGYNEQFF. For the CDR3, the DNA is TGTGCCAGCAGTTTATCGCCACTAGCGGGAGGGTACAATGAGCAGTTCTTC.

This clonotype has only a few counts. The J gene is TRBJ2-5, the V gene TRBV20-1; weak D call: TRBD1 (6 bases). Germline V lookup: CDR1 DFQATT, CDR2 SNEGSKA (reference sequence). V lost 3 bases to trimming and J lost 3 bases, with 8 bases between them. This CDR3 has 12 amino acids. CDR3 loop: CSASYREETQYF. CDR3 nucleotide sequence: TGCAGTGCTAGTTACAGGGAAGAGACCCAGTACTTC.

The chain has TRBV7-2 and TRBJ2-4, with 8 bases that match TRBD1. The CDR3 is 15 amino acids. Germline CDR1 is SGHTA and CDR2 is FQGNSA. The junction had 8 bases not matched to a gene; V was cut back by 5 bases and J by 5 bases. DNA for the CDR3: TGTGCCAGCAGCCCAGGGGGCGCGTCCGAAAACATTCAGTACTTC. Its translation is CASSPGGASENIQYF.

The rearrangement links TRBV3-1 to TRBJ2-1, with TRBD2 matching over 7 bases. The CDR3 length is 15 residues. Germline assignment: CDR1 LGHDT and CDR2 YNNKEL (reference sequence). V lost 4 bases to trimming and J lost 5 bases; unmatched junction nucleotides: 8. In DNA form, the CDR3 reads TGTGCCAGCAGCCGTACTGATGGGAGGGACAATGAGCAGTTCTTC. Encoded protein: CASSRTDGRDNEQFF.

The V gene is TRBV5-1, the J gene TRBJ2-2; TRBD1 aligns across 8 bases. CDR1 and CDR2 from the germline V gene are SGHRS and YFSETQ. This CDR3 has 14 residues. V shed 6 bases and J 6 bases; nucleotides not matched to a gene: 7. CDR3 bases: TGCGCCAGCACTGTGACAGGGGCGGCCGGGGAGCTGTTTTTT. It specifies CASTVTGAAGELFF.